This entry describes one T cell receptor (beta chain). The PCR employed 60 Vbeta primers together with 13 Jbeta primers. Here immunoSEQ multiplex PCR was the method, and the copy in TCRdb shows in-frame clones only, minus some. The sample lists 110,000 or so clones; approximately 86% were seen once. These data belong to a study of cytomegalovirus exposure and HLA in healthy donors. Germline V gene lookup returns CDR1 SGDLS and CDR2 YYNGEE. V lost 1 base, J lost 0 bases, and 14 bases lay in between. The CDR3 loop spans 17 amino acids. Sequencing used PBMCs. This chain links TRBV9 with TRBJ2-1, with D maybe TRBD2 (6 bases). The TCR sequence derives from a young man in good health and CMV-seronegative. The CDR3 loop is CASSVNDRESSYNEQFF. CDR3 nucleotides: TGTGCCAGCAGCGTAAATGACCGGGAGAGCTCCTACAATGAGCAGTTCTTC.